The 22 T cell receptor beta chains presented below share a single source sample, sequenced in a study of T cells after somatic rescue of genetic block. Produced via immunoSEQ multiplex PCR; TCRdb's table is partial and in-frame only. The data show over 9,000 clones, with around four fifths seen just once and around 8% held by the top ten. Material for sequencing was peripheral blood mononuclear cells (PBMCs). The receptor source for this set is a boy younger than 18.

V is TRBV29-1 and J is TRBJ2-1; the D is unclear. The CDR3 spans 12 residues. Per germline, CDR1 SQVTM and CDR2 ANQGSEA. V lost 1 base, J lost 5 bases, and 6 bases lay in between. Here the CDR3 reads CSVEGPHNEQFF. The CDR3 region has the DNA TGCAGCGTTGAAGGGCCCCACAATGAGCAGTTCTTC.

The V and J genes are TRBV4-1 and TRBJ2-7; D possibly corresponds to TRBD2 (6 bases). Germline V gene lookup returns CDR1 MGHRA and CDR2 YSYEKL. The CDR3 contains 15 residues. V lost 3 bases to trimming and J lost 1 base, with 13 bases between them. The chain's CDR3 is CASSHTRTTSYEQYF. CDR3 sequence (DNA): TGCGCCAGCAGCCACACAAGGACTACTTCCTACGAGCAGTACTTC.

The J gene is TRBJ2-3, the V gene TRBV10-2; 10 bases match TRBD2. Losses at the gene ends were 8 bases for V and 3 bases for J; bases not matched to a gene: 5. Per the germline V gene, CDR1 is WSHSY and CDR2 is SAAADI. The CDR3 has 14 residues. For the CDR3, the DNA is TGCGCCAGCCAGGGACTAGCGCTAACAGATACGCAGTATTTT. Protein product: CASQGLALTDTQYF.

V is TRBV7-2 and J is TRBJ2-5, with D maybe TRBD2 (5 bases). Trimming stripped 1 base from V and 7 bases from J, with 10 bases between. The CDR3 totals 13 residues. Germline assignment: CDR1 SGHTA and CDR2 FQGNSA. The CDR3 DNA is TGTGCCAGCAGCTTAGTGACTATTGGGACCCAGTACTTC. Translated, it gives CASSLVTIGTQYF. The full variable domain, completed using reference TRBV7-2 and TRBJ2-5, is GAGVSQSPSNKVTEKGKDVELRCDPISGHTALYWYRQSLGQGLEFLIYFQGNSAPDKSGLPSDRFSAERTGGSVSTLTIQRTQQEDSAVYLCASSLVTIGTQYFGPGTRLLVL.

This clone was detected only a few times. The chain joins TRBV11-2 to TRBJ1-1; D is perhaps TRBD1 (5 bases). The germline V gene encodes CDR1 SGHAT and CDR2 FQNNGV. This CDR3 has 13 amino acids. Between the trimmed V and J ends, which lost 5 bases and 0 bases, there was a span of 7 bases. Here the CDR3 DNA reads TGTGCCAGCAGCCCAGGGATGAACACTGAAGCTTTCTTT. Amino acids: CASSPGMNTEAFF.

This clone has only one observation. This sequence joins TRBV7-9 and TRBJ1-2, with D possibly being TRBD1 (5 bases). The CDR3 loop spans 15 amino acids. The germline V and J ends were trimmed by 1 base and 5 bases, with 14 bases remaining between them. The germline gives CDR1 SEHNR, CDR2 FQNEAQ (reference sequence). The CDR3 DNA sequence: TGTGCCAGCAGCTTAGATGGTCGGGGCCTATATGGCTACACCTTC. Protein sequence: CASSLDGRGLYGYTF.

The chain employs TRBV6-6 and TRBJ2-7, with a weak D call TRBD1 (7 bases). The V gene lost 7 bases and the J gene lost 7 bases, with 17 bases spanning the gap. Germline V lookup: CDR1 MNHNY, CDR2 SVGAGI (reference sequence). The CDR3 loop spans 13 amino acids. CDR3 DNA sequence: TGTGCCAGCACACTTAGGACAGGAGGGGAGCAGTACTTC. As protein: CASTLRTGGEQYF.

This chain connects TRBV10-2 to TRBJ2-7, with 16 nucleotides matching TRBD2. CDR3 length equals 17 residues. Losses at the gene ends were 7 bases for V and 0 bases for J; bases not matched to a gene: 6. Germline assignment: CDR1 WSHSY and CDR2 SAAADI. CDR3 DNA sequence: TGCGCCAGCACGGGGACTAGCGGGAGGGAAACCTCCTACGAGCAGTACTTC. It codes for CASTGTSGRETSYEQYF.

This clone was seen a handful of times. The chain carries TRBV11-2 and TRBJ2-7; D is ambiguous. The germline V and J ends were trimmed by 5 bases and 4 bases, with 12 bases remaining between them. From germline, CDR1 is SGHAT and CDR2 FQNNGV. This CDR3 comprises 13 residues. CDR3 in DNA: TGTGCCAGCAGCCTTGGCCACTTTTACGAGCAGTACTTC. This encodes CASSLGHFYEQYF.

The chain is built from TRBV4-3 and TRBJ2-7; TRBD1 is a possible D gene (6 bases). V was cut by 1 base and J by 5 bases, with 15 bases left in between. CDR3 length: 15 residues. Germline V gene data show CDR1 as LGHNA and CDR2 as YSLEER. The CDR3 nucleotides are TGCGCCAGCAGCCAAGTACAGGGTATATTCCACGAGCAGTACTTC. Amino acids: CASSQVQGIFHEQYF.

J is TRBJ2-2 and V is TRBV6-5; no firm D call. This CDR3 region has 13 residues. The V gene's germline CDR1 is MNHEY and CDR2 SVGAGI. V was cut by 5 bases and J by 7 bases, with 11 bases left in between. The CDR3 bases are TGTGCCAGCAGTATCCGGATCATCGGGGAGCTGTTTTTT. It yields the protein CASSIRIIGELFF.

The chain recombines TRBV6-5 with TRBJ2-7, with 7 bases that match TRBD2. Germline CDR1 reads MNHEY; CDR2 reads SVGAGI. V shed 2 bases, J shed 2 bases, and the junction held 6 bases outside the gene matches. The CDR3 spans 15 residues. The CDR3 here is CASSYRAGPPYEQYF. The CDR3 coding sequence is TGTGCCAGCAGTTACCGAGCGGGACCCCCCTACGAGCAGTACTTC.

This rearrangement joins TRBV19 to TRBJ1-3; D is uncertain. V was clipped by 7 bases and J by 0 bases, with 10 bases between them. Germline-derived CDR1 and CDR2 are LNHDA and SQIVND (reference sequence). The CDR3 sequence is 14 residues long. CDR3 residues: CASIATRSGNTIYF. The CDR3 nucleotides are TGTGCCAGTATCGCCACGCGCTCTGGAAACACCATATATTTT.

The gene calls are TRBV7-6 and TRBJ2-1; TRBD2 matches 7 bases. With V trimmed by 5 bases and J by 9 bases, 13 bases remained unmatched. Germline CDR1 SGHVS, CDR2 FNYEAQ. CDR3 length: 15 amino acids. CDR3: CASSPLAERRSEQFF. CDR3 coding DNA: TGTGCCAGCAGCCCTCTAGCGGAACGGAGGAGTGAGCAGTTCTTC.

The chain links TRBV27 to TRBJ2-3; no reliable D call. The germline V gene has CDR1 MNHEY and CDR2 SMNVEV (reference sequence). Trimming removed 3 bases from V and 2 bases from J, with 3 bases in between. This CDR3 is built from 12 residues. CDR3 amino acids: CASSLLTDTQYF. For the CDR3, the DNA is TGTGCCAGCAGTTTGCTCACAGATACGCAGTATTTT.

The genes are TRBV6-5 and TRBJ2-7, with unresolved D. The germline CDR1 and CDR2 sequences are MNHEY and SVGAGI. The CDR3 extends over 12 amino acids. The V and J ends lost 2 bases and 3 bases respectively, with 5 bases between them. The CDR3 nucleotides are TGTGCCAGCAGTTACAACTTCTACGAGCAGTACTTC. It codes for CASSYNFYEQYF.

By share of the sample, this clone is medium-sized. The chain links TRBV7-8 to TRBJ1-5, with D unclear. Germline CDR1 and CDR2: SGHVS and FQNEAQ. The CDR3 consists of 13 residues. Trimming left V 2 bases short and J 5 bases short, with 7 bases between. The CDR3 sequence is CASSLFGDQPQHF. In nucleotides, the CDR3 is TGTGCCAGCAGCTTATTTGGTGATCAGCCCCAGCATTTT.

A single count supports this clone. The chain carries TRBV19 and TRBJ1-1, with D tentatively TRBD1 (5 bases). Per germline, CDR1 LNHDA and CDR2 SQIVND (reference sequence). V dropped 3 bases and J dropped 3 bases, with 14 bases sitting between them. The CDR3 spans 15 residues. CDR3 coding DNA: TGTGCCAGTAGTATCACAGGCTCAGGTGACACTGAAGCTTTCTTT. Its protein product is CASSITGSGDTEAFF.

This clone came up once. CDR3 sequence (DNA): TGTGCCAGCAGCGACCTCGGACAGCGCACAGATACGCAGTATTTT. It codes for CASSDLGQRTDTQYF. The chain combines TRBV7-3 with TRBJ2-3; a possible D gene is TRBD1 (6 bases). Per the germline V gene, CDR1 is SGHTA and CDR2 is FQGTGA. V lost 5 bases and J lost 1, with 13 bases in between. This CDR3 is 15 amino acids long.

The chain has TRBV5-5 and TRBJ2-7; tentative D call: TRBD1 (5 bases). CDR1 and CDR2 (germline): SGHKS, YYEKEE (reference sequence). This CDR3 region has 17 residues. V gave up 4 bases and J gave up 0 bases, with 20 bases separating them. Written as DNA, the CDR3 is TGTGCCAGCAGCCTTCTCGTGTGGGGCCAGAGCTCCTACGAGCAGTACTTC. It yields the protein CASSLLVWGQSSYEQYF.

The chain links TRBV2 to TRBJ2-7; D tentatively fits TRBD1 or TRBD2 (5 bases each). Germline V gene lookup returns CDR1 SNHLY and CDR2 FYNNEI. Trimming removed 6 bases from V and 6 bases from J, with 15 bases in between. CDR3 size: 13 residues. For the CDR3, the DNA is TGTGCCAGCAGACGAAGGTCGGGGACCGAGCAGTACTTC. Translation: CASRRRSGTEQYF.

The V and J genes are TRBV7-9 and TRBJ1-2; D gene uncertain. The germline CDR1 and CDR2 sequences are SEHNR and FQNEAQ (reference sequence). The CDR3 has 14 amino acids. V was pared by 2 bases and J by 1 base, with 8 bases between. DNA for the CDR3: TGTGCCAGCAGCTTATCTGCGGGTAACTATGGCTACACCTTC. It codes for CASSLSAGNYGYTF.